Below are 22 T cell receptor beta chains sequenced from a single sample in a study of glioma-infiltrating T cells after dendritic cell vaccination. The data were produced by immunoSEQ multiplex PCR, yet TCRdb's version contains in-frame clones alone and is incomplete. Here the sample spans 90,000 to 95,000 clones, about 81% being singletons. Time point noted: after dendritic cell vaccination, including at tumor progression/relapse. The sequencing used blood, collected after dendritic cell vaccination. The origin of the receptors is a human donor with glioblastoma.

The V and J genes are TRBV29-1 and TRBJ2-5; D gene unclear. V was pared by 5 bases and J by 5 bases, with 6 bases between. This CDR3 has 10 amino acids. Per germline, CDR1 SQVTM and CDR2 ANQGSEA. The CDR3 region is CSVKEETQYF. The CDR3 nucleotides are TGCAGCGTTAAGGAGGAGACCCAGTACTTC.

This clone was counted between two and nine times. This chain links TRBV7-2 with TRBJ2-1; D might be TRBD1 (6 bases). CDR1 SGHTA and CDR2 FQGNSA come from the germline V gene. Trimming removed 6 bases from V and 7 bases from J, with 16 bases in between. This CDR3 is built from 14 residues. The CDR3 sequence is CASRQSQGGNEQFF. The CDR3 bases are TGTGCCAGCAGGCAATCACAGGGCGGGAATGAGCAGTTCTTC.

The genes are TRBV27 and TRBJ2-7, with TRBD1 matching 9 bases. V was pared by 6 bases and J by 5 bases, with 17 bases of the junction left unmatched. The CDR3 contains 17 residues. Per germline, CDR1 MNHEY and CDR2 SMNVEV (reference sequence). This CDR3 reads CASRYRVMDRGKNEQYF. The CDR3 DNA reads TGTGCCAGCAGGTACCGAGTGATGGACAGGGGAAAAAACGAGCAGTACTTC.

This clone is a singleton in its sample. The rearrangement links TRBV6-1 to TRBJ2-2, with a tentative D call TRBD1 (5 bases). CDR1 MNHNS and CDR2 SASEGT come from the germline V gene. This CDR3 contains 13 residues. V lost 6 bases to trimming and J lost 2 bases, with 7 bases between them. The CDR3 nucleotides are TGTGCCAGCAGGGGGCCCAACACCGGGGAGCTGTTTTTT. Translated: CASRGPNTGELFF.

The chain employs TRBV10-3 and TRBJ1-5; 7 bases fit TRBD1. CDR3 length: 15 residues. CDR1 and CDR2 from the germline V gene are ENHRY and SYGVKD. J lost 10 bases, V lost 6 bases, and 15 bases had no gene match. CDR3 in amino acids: CAISEGQEGMRPQHF. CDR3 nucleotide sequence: TGTGCCATCAGCGAAGGACAGGAGGGAATGAGACCCCAGCATTTT.

The CDR3 reads CASSPGQGGSSGANVLTF. The DNA for the CDR3 is TGCGCCAGCAGCCCCGGACAGGGTGGAAGCTCTGGGGCCAACGTCCTGACTTTC. This rearrangement joins TRBV5-1 to TRBJ2-6; 8 nucleotides align to TRBD1. The CDR3 consists of 18 residues. The ends lost 4 bases at V and 0 bases at J; junction bases unmatched: 9. The germline gives CDR1 SGHRS, CDR2 YFSETQ.

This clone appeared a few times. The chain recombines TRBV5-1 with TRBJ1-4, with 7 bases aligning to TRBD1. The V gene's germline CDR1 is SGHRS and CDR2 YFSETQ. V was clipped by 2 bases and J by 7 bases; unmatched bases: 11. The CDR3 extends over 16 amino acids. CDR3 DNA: TGCGCCAGCAGCTTCGGCGACAGGGTCGGAGGTGAAAAACTGTTTTTT. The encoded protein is CASSFGDRVGGEKLFF. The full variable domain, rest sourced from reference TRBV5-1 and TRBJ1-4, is KAGVTQTPRYLIKTRGQQVTLSCSPISGHRSVSWYQQTPGQGLQFLFEYFSETQRNKGNFPGRFSGRQFSNSRSEMNVSTLELGDSALYLCASSFGDRVGGEKLFFGSGTQLSVL.

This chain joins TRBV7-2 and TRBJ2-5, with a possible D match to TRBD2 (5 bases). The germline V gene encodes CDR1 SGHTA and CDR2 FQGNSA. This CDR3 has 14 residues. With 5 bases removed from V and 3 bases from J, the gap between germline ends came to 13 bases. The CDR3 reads CASSRYPGEETQYF. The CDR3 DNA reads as TGTGCCAGCAGCCGATATCCCGGGGAAGAGACCCAGTACTTC.

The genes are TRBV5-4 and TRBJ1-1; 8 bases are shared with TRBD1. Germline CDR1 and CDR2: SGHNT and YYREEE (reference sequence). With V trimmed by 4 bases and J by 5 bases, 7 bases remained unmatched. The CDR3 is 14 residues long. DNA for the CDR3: TGTGCCAGCAGCCCAGACAGGGGAGGAACTGAAGCTTTCTTT. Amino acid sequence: CASSPDRGGTEAFF. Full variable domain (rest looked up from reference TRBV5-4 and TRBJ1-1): ETGVTQSPTHLIKTRGQQVTLRCSSQSGHNTVSWYQQALGQGPQFIFQYYREEENGRGNFPPRFSGLQFPNYSSELNVNALELDDSALYLCASSPDRGGTEAFFGQGTRLTVV.

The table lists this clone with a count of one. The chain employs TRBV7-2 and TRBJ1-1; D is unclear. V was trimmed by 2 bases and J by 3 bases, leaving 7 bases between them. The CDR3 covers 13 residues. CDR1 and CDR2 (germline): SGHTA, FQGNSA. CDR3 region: CASSLREDTEAFF. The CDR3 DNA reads TGTGCCAGCAGCTTACGCGAGGACACTGAAGCTTTCTTT.

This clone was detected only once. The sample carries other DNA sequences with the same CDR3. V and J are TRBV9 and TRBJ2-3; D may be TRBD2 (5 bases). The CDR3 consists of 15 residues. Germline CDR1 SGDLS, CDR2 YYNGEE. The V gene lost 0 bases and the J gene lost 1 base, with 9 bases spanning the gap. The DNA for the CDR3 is TGTGCCAGCAGCGTAGGAGGGAGAGGCACAGATACGCAGTATTTT. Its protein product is CASSVGGRGTDTQYF.

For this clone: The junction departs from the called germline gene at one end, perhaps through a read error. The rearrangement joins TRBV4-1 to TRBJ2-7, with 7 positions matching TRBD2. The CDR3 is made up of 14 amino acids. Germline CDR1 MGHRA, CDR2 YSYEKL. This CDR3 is CASSQELAGDPNNF. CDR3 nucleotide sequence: TGCGCCAGCAGCCAAGAACTGGCGGGGGACCCTAATAACTTC.

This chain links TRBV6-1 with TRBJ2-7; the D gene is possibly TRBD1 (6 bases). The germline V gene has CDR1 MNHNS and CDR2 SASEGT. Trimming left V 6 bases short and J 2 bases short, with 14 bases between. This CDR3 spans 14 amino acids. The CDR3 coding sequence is TGTGCCAGCAGCGCCGACAGGAATACCTACGAGCAGTACTTC. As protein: CASSADRNTYEQYF.

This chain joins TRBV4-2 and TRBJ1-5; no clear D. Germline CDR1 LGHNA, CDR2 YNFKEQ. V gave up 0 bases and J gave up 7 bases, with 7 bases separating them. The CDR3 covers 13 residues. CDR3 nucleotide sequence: TGTGCCAGCAGCCAAGATCGAGGGCAGCCCCAGCATTTT. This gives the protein CASSQDRGQPQHF.

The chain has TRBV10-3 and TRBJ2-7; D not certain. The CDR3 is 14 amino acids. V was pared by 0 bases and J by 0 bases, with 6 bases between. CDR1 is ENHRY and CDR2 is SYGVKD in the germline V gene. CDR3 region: CAISESDTSYEQYF. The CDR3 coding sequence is TGTGCCATCAGTGAGTCAGACACCTCCTACGAGCAGTACTTC.

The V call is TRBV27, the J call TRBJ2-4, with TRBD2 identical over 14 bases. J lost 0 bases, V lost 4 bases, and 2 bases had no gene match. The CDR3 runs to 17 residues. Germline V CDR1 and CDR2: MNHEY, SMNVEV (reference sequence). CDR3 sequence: CASSSGLAGVAKNIQYF. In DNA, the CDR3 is TGTGCCAGCAGTTCGGGACTAGCGGGGGTAGCCAAAAACATTCAGTACTTC.

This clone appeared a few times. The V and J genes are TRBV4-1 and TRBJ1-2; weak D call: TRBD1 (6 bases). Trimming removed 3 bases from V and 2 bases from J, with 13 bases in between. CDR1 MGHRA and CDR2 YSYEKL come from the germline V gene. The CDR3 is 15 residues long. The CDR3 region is CASSQTQGKNYGYTF. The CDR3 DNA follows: TGCGCCAGCAGCCAGACACAGGGTAAGAACTATGGCTACACCTTC.

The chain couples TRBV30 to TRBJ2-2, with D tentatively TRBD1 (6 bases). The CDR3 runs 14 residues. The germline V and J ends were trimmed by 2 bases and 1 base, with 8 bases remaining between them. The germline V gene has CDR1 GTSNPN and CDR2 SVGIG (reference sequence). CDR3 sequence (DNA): TGTGCCTGGAGTCCGGGACAGAACACCGGGGAGCTGTTTTTT. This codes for CAWSPGQNTGELFF.

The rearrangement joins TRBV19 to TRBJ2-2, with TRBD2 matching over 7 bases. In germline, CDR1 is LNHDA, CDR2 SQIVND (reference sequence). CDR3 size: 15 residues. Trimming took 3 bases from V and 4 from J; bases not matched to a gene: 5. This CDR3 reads CASSIGGRLTGELFF. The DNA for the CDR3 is TGTGCCAGTAGTATTGGCGGGAGACTCACCGGGGAGCTGTTTTTT.

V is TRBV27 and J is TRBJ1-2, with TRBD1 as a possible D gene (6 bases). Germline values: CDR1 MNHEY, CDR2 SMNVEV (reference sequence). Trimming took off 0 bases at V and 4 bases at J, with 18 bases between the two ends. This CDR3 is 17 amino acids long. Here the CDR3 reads CASSLSSSWGRSYGYTF. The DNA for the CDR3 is TGTGCCAGCAGTTTATCGTCCTCGTGGGGGCGGAGCTATGGCTACACCTTC.

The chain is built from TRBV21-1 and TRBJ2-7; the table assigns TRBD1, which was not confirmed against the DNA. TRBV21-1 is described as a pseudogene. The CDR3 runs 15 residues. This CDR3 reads CASSSRDRGSYEQYV. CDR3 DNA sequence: TGTGCCAGCAGCAGCAGGGACAGGGGCTCCTACGAGCAGTACGTC.

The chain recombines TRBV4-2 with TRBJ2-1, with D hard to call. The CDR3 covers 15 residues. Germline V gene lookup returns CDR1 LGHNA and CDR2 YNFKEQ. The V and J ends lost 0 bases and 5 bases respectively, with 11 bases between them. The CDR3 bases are TGTGCCAGCAGCCAAGAACGAGTGTTACACAATGAGCAGTTCTTC. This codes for CASSQERVLHNEQFF.